Listed below are T cell receptor beta chains from one sample, sequenced in a study of glioma-infiltrating T cells. Each CDR3 protein gets one entry after TCRdb re-called the multiplex PCR reads with MiXCR. Here the sample spans about 140,000 distinct CDR3 sequences, roughly two fifths being singletons. The sample comprised glioma tissue, nonneoplastic brain tissue, or PBMCs (not recorded which). The receptor source for this set is a human donor with low-grade glioma or glioblastoma, undergoing nonglioma brain surgery, or in good health (not recorded which). Each CDR3 is given with its conserved first and last residue. D genes are given only for firm matches. Clone sizes are given selectively: once, few, many, or a class where the clone is expanded.

clone_size: -
j_call: TRBJ1-5
v_call: TRBV10-3
d_call: -
cdr3_aa: CAISETLSAQPQHF
cdr3_nt: TGTGCCATCAGCGAGACACTTTCCGCTCAGCCCCAGCATTTT

clone_size: few
j_call: TRBJ2-7
v_call: TRBV6-6
d_call: -
cdr3_aa: CASRPFQGSYEQYF
cdr3_nt: TGTGCCAGCAGACCCTTTCAGGGCTCCTACGAGCAGTACTTC

clone_size: -
j_call: TRBJ1-1
v_call: TRBV2
d_call: -
cdr3_aa: CASSAQDTEAFF
cdr3_nt: TGTGCCAGCAGTGCCCAGGACACTGAAGCTTTCTTT

clone_size: -
j_call: TRBJ1-1
v_call: TRBV4-1
d_call: -
cdr3_aa: CASSLTSGTANTEAFF
cdr3_nt: TGCGCCAGCAGCCTAACCTCCGGGACGGCGAACACTGAAGCTTTCTTT

clone_size: -
j_call: TRBJ1-2
v_call: TRBV20-1
d_call: TRBD1
cdr3_aa: CSARGAGGAYGYTF
cdr3_nt: TGCAGTGCTAGAGGGGCAGGGGGGGCCTATGGCTACACCTTC

clone_size: -
j_call: TRBJ2-7
v_call: TRBV6-2/TRBV6-3
d_call: TRBD1
cdr3_aa: CASSYGTGKVYDQYF
cdr3_nt: TGTGCCAGCAGTTACGGGACAGGGAAGGTCTACGATCAGTACTTC

clone_size: -
j_call: TRBJ1-6
v_call: TRBV18
d_call: -
cdr3_aa: CASSPGVGLNSPLHF
cdr3_nt: TGTGCCAGCTCACCAGGGGTCGGCTTGAATTCACCCCTCCACTTT

clone_size: once
j_call: TRBJ1-5
v_call: TRBV10-3
d_call: -
cdr3_aa: CAIRGEGRLKPQHF
cdr3_nt: TGTGCCATCAGGGGGGAGGGCAGGCTAAAGCCCCAGCATTTT

clone_size: -
j_call: TRBJ1-5
v_call: TRBV6-1
d_call: -
cdr3_aa: CASSAGDQPQHF
cdr3_nt: TGTGCCAGCAGCGCTGGGGATCAGCCCCAGCATTTT

clone_size: -
j_call: TRBJ2-7
v_call: TRBV28
d_call: -
cdr3_aa: CAISESGPNYEQYF
cdr3_nt: TGTGCCATCAGTGAGTCCGGTCCAAACTACGAGCAGTACTTC

clone_size: -
j_call: TRBJ1-1
v_call: TRBV2
d_call: -
cdr3_aa: CASSEALSGMPEAFF
cdr3_nt: TGTGCCAGCAGTGAAGCGCTTTCAGGGATGCCTGAAGCTTTCTTT

clone_size: -
j_call: TRBJ2-7
v_call: TRBV6-2/TRBV6-3
d_call: TRBD2
cdr3_aa: CASSRTSGPYEQYF
cdr3_nt: TGTGCCAGCAGTCGGACTAGCGGACCCTACGAGCAGTACTTC

clone_size: few
j_call: TRBJ1-6
v_call: TRBV6-6
d_call: -
cdr3_aa: CASSYSTHSPLHF
cdr3_nt: TGTGCCAGCAGTTACTCGACACATTCACCCCTCCACTTT

clone_size: -
j_call: TRBJ1-5
v_call: TRBV27
d_call: TRBD1
cdr3_aa: CAGSLNRGNQPQHF
cdr3_nt: TGTGCCGGCAGTTTGAACAGGGGAAATCAGCCCCAGCATTTT

clone_size: -
j_call: TRBJ1-2
v_call: TRBV6-9
d_call: TRBD1
cdr3_aa: CASSSASGTGGSGGYTF
cdr3_nt: TGTGCCAGCAGTTCGGCTTCCGGGACAGGGGGCTCCGGTGGCTACACCTTC

clone_size: -
j_call: TRBJ2-1
v_call: TRBV27
d_call: -
cdr3_aa: CASSSPGVHPEQFF
cdr3_nt: TGTGCCAGCAGTTCCCCGGGTGTCCATCCAGAGCAGTTCTTC

clone_size: once
j_call: TRBJ2-2
v_call: TRBV4-2
d_call: TRBD2
cdr3_aa: CASSLPGRSGRGTGELFF
cdr3_nt: TGTGCCAGCAGCCTCCCGGGGCGTAGCGGGAGAGGTACCGGGGAGCTGTTTTTT

clone_size: -
j_call: TRBJ1-6
v_call: TRBV4-1
d_call: -
cdr3_aa: CASSLTVTLTPLHF
cdr3_nt: TGCGCCAGCAGCCTGACAGTCACTTTGACACCCCTCCACTTT

clone_size: -
j_call: TRBJ2-5
v_call: TRBV18
d_call: -
cdr3_aa: CASSPPGSVGETQYF
cdr3_nt: TGTGCCAGCTCACCCCCCGGGTCCGTAGGGGAGACCCAGTACTTC

clone_size: -
j_call: TRBJ2-7
v_call: TRBV6-2/TRBV6-3
d_call: -
cdr3_aa: CASSPYPGQVGYEQYF
cdr3_nt: TGTGCCAGCAGCCCCTATCCGGGACAAGTGGGCTACGAGCAGTACTTC

clone_size: few
j_call: TRBJ1-1
v_call: TRBV4-1
d_call: -
cdr3_aa: CASSEALGSTTEAFF
cdr3_nt: TGCGCCAGCAGCGAAGCCCTGGGGTCAACAACTGAAGCTTTCTTT

clone_size: -
j_call: TRBJ2-3
v_call: TRBV5-1
d_call: -
cdr3_aa: CASSTIGTHRADTQYF
cdr3_nt: TGCGCCAGCAGCACAATCGGGACTCATCGCGCAGATACGCAGTATTTT

clone_size: -
j_call: TRBJ2-2
v_call: TRBV15
d_call: -
cdr3_aa: CATSRVWEVELFF
cdr3_nt: TGTGCCACCAGCAGAGTGTGGGAGGTTGAGCTGTTTTTT

clone_size: few
j_call: TRBJ2-1
v_call: TRBV7-3
d_call: -
cdr3_aa: CASSEDYYNEQFF
cdr3_nt: TGTGCCAGCAGCGAGGACTACTACAATGAGCAGTTCTTC

clone_size: -
j_call: TRBJ2-1
v_call: TRBV28
d_call: TRBD1
cdr3_aa: CATPLQGAYNEQFF
cdr3_nt: TGTGCCACTCCTCTCCAGGGGGCCTACAATGAGCAGTTCTTC

clone_size: many
j_call: TRBJ2-3
v_call: TRBV28
d_call: TRBD2
cdr3_aa: CASSLGTSGRDTQYF
cdr3_nt: TGTGCCAGCAGTTTAGGGACTAGCGGGCGAGATACGCAGTATTTT

clone_size: -
j_call: TRBJ2-2
v_call: TRBV18
d_call: TRBD1
cdr3_aa: CASSPGTGYTGELFF
cdr3_nt: TGTGCCAGCTCACCAGGGACAGGGTACACCGGGGAGCTGTTTTTT

clone_size: few
j_call: TRBJ2-3
v_call: TRBV2
d_call: -
cdr3_aa: CASSVSIDTQYF
cdr3_nt: TGTGCCAGCAGTGTCTCTATAGATACGCAGTATTTT

clone_size: few
j_call: TRBJ2-1
v_call: TRBV6-1
d_call: TRBD2
cdr3_aa: CASSPTRGTSLTYNEQFF
cdr3_nt: TGTGCCAGCAGTCCTACACGGGGGACTAGCTTAACATACAATGAGCAGTTCTTC

clone_size: -
j_call: TRBJ2-5
v_call: TRBV20-1
d_call: TRBD1
cdr3_aa: CSAREVRGRETQYF
cdr3_nt: TGCAGTGCTAGAGAGGTCAGGGGGCGAGAGACCCAGTACTTC

clone_size: few
j_call: TRBJ1-2
v_call: TRBV6-6
d_call: TRBD1
cdr3_aa: CASIWTGSYGYTF
cdr3_nt: TGTGCCAGCATTTGGACAGGATCCTATGGCTACACCTTC

clone_size: few
j_call: TRBJ1-2
v_call: TRBV6-1
d_call: TRBD1
cdr3_aa: CASSYDRGYGYTF
cdr3_nt: TGTGCCAGCAGCTACGACAGGGGCTATGGCTACACCTTC

clone_size: -
j_call: TRBJ2-1
v_call: TRBV20-1
d_call: -
cdr3_aa: CSARDLVKRKGRDEQFF
cdr3_nt: TGCAGTGCTAGAGATCTCGTGAAGCGGAAGGGCCGGGATGAGCAGTTCTTC

clone_size: -
j_call: TRBJ2-3
v_call: TRBV6-2/TRBV6-3
d_call: -
cdr3_aa: CASSYTQGTSTDTQYF
cdr3_nt: TGTGCCAGCAGTTACACACAGGGTACAAGCACAGATACGCAGTATTTT

clone_size: -
j_call: TRBJ1-2
v_call: TRBV27
d_call: -
cdr3_aa: CASSLMGSNYGYTF
cdr3_nt: TGTGCCAGCAGTTTAATGGGCTCCAACTATGGCTACACCTTC

clone_size: -
j_call: TRBJ2-7
v_call: TRBV6-1
d_call: TRBD1
cdr3_aa: CASSSPGTGWYEQYF
cdr3_nt: TGTGCCAGCAGTTCACCCGGGACAGGGTGGTACGAGCAGTACTTC

clone_size: few
j_call: TRBJ2-7
v_call: TRBV28
d_call: -
cdr3_aa: CASNGQFPEQYF
cdr3_nt: TGTGCCAGCAATGGACAGTTTCCCGAGCAGTACTTC

clone_size: once
j_call: TRBJ2-1
v_call: TRBV5-5
d_call: -
cdr3_aa: CASTPGRSSYNEQFF
cdr3_nt: TGTGCCAGCACCCCGGGACGGAGTTCTTACAATGAGCAGTTCTTC

clone_size: -
j_call: TRBJ2-7
v_call: TRBV20-1
d_call: TRBD1
cdr3_aa: CSARARDRAYEQYF
cdr3_nt: TGCAGTGCTAGAGCGCGGGACAGGGCCTACGAGCAGTACTTC

clone_size: -
j_call: TRBJ2-6
v_call: TRBV25-1
d_call: -
cdr3_aa: CASSGQGGANVLTF
cdr3_nt: TGTGCCAGCAGTGGTCAGGGGGGGGCCAACGTCCTGACTTTC

clone_size: -
j_call: TRBJ1-2
v_call: TRBV12-3/TRBV12-4
d_call: -
cdr3_aa: CASSDPNNYGYTF
cdr3_nt: TGTGCCAGCAGTGACCCAAATAACTATGGCTACACCTTC

clone_size: -
j_call: TRBJ1-1
v_call: TRBV5-4
d_call: -
cdr3_aa: CASSSQGVNTEAFF
cdr3_nt: TGTGCCAGCAGCTCGCAAGGCGTGAACACTGAAGCTTTCTTT

clone_size: few
j_call: TRBJ1-5
v_call: TRBV3-1
d_call: -
cdr3_aa: CASSQGGRPQHF
cdr3_nt: TGTGCCAGCAGCCAAGGAGGGCGGCCCCAGCATTTT

clone_size: few
j_call: TRBJ1-1
v_call: TRBV6-6
d_call: TRBD1
cdr3_aa: CASSYSPTGNTEAFF
cdr3_nt: TGTGCCAGCAGTTACTCCCCGACAGGGAATACTGAAGCTTTCTTT

clone_size: few
j_call: TRBJ2-1
v_call: TRBV2
d_call: TRBD2
cdr3_aa: CASIFLRWSGSHNEQFF
cdr3_nt: TGTGCCAGTATCTTCCTGAGGTGGAGCGGGAGCCACAATGAGCAGTTCTTC